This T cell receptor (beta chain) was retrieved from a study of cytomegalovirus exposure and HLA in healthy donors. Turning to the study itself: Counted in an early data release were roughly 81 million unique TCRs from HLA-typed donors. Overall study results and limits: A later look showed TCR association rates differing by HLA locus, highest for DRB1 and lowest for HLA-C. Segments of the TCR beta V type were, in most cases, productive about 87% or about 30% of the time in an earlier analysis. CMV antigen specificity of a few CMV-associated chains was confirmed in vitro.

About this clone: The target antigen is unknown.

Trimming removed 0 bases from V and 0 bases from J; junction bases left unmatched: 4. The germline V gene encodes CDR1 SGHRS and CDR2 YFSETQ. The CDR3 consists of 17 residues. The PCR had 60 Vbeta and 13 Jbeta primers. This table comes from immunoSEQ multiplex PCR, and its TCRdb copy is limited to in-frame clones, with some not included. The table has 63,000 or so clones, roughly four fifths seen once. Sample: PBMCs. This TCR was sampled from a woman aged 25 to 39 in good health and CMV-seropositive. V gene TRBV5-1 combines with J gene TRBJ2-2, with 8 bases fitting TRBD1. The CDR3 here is CASSLGADRANTGELFF. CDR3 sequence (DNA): TGCGCCAGCAGCTTGGGGGCGGACAGGGCGAACACCGGGGAGCTGTTTTTT.